This T cell receptor beta chain originates from a study of blood T cell repertoires in COVID-19. The wider study: Sites in the United States, Italy and Spain provided acute and convalescent COVID-19 samples. Nucleic acid was either cDNA or gDNA, and it came from T cells, B-cell-depleted T cells, or PBMCs.

Participants were placed into cohorts based on the clinical history they reported. Authors' analysis steps: It was from reference gene primer amplification that nucleated cell counts were estimated. TCRdb keeps only in-frame clones here, not all; method: immunoSEQ multiplex PCR. That table supplies the V and J calls and clone size; D and trimming were determined from the DNA. In the table there are over 250,000 clones, approximately 90% of which are singletons. The source material was PBMCs or T cells enriched from blood (not recorded which). The receptor was derived from a woman in her forties or fifties who had recovered from COVID-19.

The CDR3 DNA sequence: TGTGCCAGTAGACCTGAAGGGACTCTTGGATCCTACGAGCAGTACTTC. This translates into CASRPEGTLGSYEQYF. V is TRBV19 and J is TRBJ2-7; the D gene is possibly TRBD2 (6 bases). The CDR3 is made up of 16 amino acids. Germline CDR1 and CDR2: LNHDA and SQIVND (reference sequence). The V and J ends lost 6 bases and 1 base respectively, with 19 bases between them.